This is a list of T cell receptor beta chains from one sample in a study of blood T cells in healthy people across ages. TCRdb used MiXCR to reprocess the 5' RACE reads, holding one entry per CDR3 protein. Of roughly 2 million distinct CDR3 sequences listed, approximately 50% are singletons. The material sequenced was blood. These receptor sequences come from a woman aged 40 to 50 in good health. Each CDR3 is given without its conserved first and last residue. Each record gives: J gene, V gene, CDR3 protein.

j_gene: TRBJ1-6; v_gene: TRBV3-1; CDR3aa: ASSPPGTAYNSPLH
j_gene: TRBJ2-3; v_gene: TRBV6-5; CDR3aa: ASSLTRTGSGGTQY
j_gene: TRBJ2-6; v_gene: TRBV2; CDR3aa: ASSEGDGSGANVLT
j_gene: TRBJ2-7; v_gene: TRBV11-2; CDR3aa: ASSPRRRGTSSYEQY
j_gene: TRBJ1-2; v_gene: TRBV28; CDR3aa: ASSSWRATSNSGYT
j_gene: TRBJ2-1; v_gene: TRBV24-1; CDR3aa: ATSVEGLGEQF
j_gene: TRBJ2-7; v_gene: TRBV7-9; CDR3aa: ASSLALAGGERY
j_gene: TRBJ2-5; v_gene: TRBV29-1; CDR3aa: SVAEAGSGGQY
j_gene: TRBJ1-2; v_gene: TRBV20-1; CDR3aa: SARDPLKGAEYGYT
j_gene: TRBJ2-3; v_gene: TRBV29-1; CDR3aa: SAPTALDTQY
j_gene: TRBJ2-1; v_gene: TRBV15; CDR3aa: ATESLGNEQF
j_gene: TRBJ1-2; v_gene: TRBV29-1; CDR3aa: SVETGTRVYGYT
j_gene: TRBJ2-1; v_gene: TRBV2; CDR3aa: ANKFGGGAFGNEQF
j_gene: TRBJ2-3; v_gene: TRBV6-2/TRBV6-3; CDR3aa: ASSRFGTSYTDTQY
j_gene: TRBJ1-4; v_gene: TRBV11-2; CDR3aa: ASSLPQGRDEKLF
j_gene: TRBJ2-5; v_gene: TRBV28; CDR3aa: ASTLARDRQETQY
j_gene: TRBJ1-5; v_gene: TRBV6-5; CDR3aa: ASSPTGDSNQPQH
j_gene: TRBJ2-3; v_gene: TRBV15; CDR3aa: ATSIGTSGGIDTQY
j_gene: TRBJ2-4; v_gene: TRBV7-2; CDR3aa: ASSSDRGKAKNIQY
j_gene: TRBJ2-7; v_gene: TRBV28; CDR3aa: ASSSPRGRVGISYEQY
j_gene: TRBJ2-3; v_gene: TRBV6-5; CDR3aa: ASSYKRRTSGGDTQY
j_gene: TRBJ2-7; v_gene: TRBV6-1; CDR3aa: ASSEGTGYDEQY
j_gene: TRBJ2-1; v_gene: TRBV4-3; CDR3aa: ASSQDPAGGTFNEQF
j_gene: TRBJ2-3; v_gene: TRBV5-6; CDR3aa: ASSLGTGSPY
j_gene: TRBJ2-3; v_gene: TRBV12-3/TRBV12-4; CDR3aa: ASSYPGQGARDTQY
j_gene: TRBJ1-2; v_gene: TRBV27; CDR3aa: ASSPAGRHGYT
j_gene: TRBJ2-5; v_gene: TRBV28; CDR3aa: ASSPDGGVETQY
j_gene: TRBJ2-1; v_gene: TRBV9; CDR3aa: ASSPGPLGNEQF
j_gene: TRBJ2-7; v_gene: TRBV4-3; CDR3aa: ASSQDRQGYHEQY
j_gene: TRBJ1-4; v_gene: TRBV27; CDR3aa: ASRPWTGGSTNEKLF
j_gene: TRBJ2-7; v_gene: TRBV18; CDR3aa: ASSPDTRYEQY
j_gene: TRBJ2-3; v_gene: TRBV4-1; CDR3aa: ASSQVQAVIADTQY
j_gene: TRBJ2-4; v_gene: TRBV9; CDR3aa: ASGRDGENIQY
j_gene: TRBJ2-1; v_gene: TRBV20-1; CDR3aa: STIQTAGGRNVEQF
j_gene: TRBJ2-3; v_gene: TRBV5-1; CDR3aa: ASSLADKISTDTQY
j_gene: TRBJ2-1; v_gene: TRBV11-2; CDR3aa: ASSNYREEQF
j_gene: TRBJ1-1; v_gene: TRBV7-3; CDR3aa: ASSLTPLGRTDTEAF
j_gene: TRBJ2-3; v_gene: TRBV28; CDR3aa: ASRSPAELNTQY